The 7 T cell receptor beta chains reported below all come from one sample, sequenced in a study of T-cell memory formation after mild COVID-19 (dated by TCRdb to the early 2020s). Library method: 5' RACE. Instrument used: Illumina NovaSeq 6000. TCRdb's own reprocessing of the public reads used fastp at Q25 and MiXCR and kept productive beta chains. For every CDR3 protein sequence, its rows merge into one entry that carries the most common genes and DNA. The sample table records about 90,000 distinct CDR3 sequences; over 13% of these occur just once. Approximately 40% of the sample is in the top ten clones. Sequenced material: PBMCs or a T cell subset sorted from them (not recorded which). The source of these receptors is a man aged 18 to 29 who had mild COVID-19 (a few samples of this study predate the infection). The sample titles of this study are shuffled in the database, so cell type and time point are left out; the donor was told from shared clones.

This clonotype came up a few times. CDR3 loop: CASSLVPGVGANVLTF. In DNA, the CDR3 is TGTGCCAGCAGCTTAGTGCCGGGGGTTGGGGCCAACGTCCTGACTTTC. This chain connects TRBV7-8 to TRBJ2-6, with a tentative D call TRBD2 (6 bases). CDR1 is SGHVS, CDR2 FQNEAQ, per germline. V lost 1 base and J 3 bases, leaving 10 bases between the germline ends. The CDR3 loop spans 16 amino acids.

Here the CDR3 reads CASSPMGGGLAKNIQYF. The CDR3 DNA reads TGCGCCAGCAGCCCCATGGGCGGGGGGTTGGCCAAAAACATTCAGTACTTC. The genes are TRBV5-1 and TRBJ2-4; 8 bases map to TRBD2. This CDR3 spans 17 amino acids. The J segment lost 1 base and the V segment lost 4 bases, leaving 10 bases of the junction unmatched. The germline gives CDR1 SGHRS, CDR2 YFSETQ.

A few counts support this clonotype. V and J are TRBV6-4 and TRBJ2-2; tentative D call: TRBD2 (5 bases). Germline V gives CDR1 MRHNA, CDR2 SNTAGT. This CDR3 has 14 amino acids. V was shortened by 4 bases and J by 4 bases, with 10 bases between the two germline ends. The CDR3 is CASSASGFTGELFF. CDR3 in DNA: TGTGCCAGCAGTGCCTCGGGGTTCACCGGGGAGCTGTTTTTT.

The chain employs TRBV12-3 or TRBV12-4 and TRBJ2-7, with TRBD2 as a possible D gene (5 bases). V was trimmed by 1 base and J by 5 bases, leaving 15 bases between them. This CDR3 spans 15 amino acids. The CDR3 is CASSLVRGILHEQYF. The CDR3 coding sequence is TGTGCCAGCAGTTTAGTTCGGGGTATTCTCCACGAGCAGTACTTC.

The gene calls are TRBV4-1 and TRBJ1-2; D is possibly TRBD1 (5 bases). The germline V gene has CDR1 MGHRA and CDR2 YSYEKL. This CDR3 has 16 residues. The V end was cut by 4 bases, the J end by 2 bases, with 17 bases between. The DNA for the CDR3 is TGCGCCAGCAGCCTGGACCAGGGAATCGGGAACTATGGCTACACCTTC. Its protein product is CASSLDQGIGNYGYTF.

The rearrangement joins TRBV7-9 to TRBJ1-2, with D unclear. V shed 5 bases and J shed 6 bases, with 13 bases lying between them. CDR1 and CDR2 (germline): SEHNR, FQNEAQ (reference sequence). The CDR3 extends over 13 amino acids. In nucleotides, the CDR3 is TGTGCCAGCAGCCCGCAGGATTGGGATGGCTACACCTTC. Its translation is CASSPQDWDGYTF.

The CDR3 nucleotides are TGCAGTGCTAGAGATCCTCCCGGGGGGAACACTGAAGCTTTCTTT. It codes for CSARDPPGGNTEAFF. The gene calls are TRBV20-1 and TRBJ1-1, with D possibly being TRBD1 (5 bases). Trimming removed 0 bases from V and 1 base from J, with 12 bases in between. The CDR3 consists of 15 residues. CDR1 DFQATT and CDR2 SNEGSKA come from the germline V gene (reference sequence).